The present T cell receptor (beta chain) was sequenced within a study of blood T cell repertoires in COVID-19. The CDR3 contains 16 residues. The V and J ends lost 4 bases and 0 bases, in that order; junction bases with no gene match: 7. CDR1 and CDR2 from the germline V gene are SGHRS and YFSETQ. Participants reported their clinical history, and cohort assignment relied on those reports. Using immunoSEQ multiplex PCR, the repertoire was profiled, and TCRdb retains in-frame clones only, with some absent. The profile shows fewer than 350,000 clones, around nine tenths of them singletons. V gene TRBV5-1 combines with J gene TRBJ1-5; 7 positions match TRBD1. Sequencing was performed on PBMCs or T cells enriched from blood (not recorded which). The receptor's source is a woman aged 40-49 years who had recovered from COVID-19. The CDR3 DNA reads as TGCGCCAGCAGCCCGGGGACAGACTATAGCAATCAGCCCCAGCATTTT. This translates into CASSPGTDYSNQPQHF.